Here is one T cell receptor beta chain with its context. Time point: persistent/refractory GD, antithyroid drugs over 5 years with positive TRAb. Preparation of the TCR library used RNA extracted from PBMCs. V shed 2 bases and J 7 bases; nucleotides not matched to a gene: 5. This CDR3 is built from 15 residues. In germline, CDR1 is SGHTA, CDR2 FQGNSA. The data originate from a study of regulatory T cells in long-lasting Graves disease. For TCR beta, libraries came from iRepertoire HTBI primers and Arm-PCR of CDR3 regions. TCRdb processed the multiplex PCR reads anew with MiXCR; each CDR3 protein has one entry. The table lists about 660,000 distinct CDR3 sequences, about 30% of them singletons, with roughly 41% in the top ten.

Here the sequenced sample was peripheral blood mononuclear cells (PBMCs), taken when the disease was refractory, from a patient treated with antithyroid drugs. The clonotype originates from a female donor with Graves disease. The chain carries TRBV7-2 and TRBJ2-5, with 12 bases lining up with TRBD2. The CDR3 coding sequence is TGTGCCAGCAGCTTAAGACTAGCGGGAGACGCGACCCAGTACTTC. This sequence encodes CASSLRLAGDATQYF.